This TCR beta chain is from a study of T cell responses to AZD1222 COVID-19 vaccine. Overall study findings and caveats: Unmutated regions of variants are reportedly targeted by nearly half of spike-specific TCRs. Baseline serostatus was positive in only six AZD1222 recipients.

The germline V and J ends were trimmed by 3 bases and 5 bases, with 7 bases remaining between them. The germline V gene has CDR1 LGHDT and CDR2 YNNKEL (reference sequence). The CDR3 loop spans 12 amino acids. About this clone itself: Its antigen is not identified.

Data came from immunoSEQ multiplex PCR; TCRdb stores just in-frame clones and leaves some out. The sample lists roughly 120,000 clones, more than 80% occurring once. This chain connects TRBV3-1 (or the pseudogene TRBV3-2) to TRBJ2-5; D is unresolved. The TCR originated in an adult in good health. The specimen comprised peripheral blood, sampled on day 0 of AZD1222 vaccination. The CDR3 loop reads CASSHGLETQYF. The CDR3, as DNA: TGTGCCAGCAGCCACGGGTTGGAGACCCAGTACTTC.